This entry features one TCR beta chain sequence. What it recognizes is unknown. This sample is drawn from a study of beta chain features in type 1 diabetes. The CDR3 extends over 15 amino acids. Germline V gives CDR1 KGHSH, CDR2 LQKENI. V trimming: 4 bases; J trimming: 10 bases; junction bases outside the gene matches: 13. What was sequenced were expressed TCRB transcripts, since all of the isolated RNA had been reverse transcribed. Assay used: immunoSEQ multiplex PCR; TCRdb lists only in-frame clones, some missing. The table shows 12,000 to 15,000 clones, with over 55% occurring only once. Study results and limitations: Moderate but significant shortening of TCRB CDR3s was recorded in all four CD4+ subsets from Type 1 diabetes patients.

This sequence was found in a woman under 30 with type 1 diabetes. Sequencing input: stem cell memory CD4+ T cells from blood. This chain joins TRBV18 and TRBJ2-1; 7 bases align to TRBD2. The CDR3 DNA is TGTGCCAGCTCACTAGCGAGCGGGGAGGTAAGAGAGCAGTTCTTC. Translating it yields CASSLASGEVREQFF.